The 28 T cell receptor beta chains listed next were all sequenced from one sample in a study of blood T cells in healthy people across ages. Sample-barcoded 5' priming and a J-beta primer mix drove a second PCR of 7 to 11 cycles. MiXCR, applied by TCRdb to the 5' RACE reads, yields one record per CDR3 protein. This sample yields 380,000 or so distinct CDR3 sequences, of which 52% are seen a single time; 45% to 55% belongs to the top ten. Sequenced material: blood. These receptors originate from a man in his sixties in good health.

The chain has TRBV14 and TRBJ2-3; D is possibly TRBD2 (7 bases). CDR1 and CDR2 (germline): SGHDN, FVKESK. The CDR3 is 17 residues long. Trimming left V 2 bases short and J 2 bases short, with 17 bases between. CDR3 protein: CASSQRRPGGYTDTQYF. The CDR3 DNA reads as TGTGCCAGCAGCCAACGGCGGCCGGGGGGCTACACAGATACGCAGTATTTT.

This clonotype was recorded only once. The chain couples TRBV7-8 to TRBJ2-7, with a tentative D call TRBD2 (6 bases). Matching the DNA end better, TRBJ2-5 makes the J call doubtful. CDR3 size: 14 residues. Germline V gene lookup returns CDR1 SGHVS and CDR2 FQNEAQ. In nucleotides, the CDR3 is TGTGCCAGCAGGGACGGAGGGGCCGGGGAGACCCAGTACTTC. Encoded protein: CASRDGGAGETQYF.

This sequence joins TRBV5-4 and TRBJ2-7, with D possibly TRBD2 on 6 matching bases. The CDR3 is made up of 14 amino acids. V was cut by 4 bases and J by 2 bases, with 13 bases left in between. Germline values: CDR1 SGHNT, CDR2 YYREEE (reference sequence). CDR3: CASSATRTPYEQYF. The CDR3 DNA sequence: TGTGCCAGCAGCGCGACTAGGACCCCCTACGAGCAGTACTTC.

The chain has TRBV24-1 and TRBJ2-3; 7 bases agree with TRBD2. Germline V CDR1 and CDR2: KGHDR, SFDVKD. The CDR3 spans 16 residues. The V gene end was trimmed by 4 bases and the J gene end by 0 bases; junction bases not matched to a gene: 6. CDR3 coding DNA: TGTGCCACCAGTGACCTGAGCGGGATAAGCACAGATACGCAGTATTTT. It specifies CATSDLSGISTDTQYF.

The V and J genes are TRBV3-1 and TRBJ1-5; D uncertain. The CDR3 runs to 14 residues. The germline CDR1 and CDR2 sequences are LGHDT and YNNKEL (reference sequence). V was pared by 6 bases and J by 7 bases, with 16 bases between. This CDR3 is CASSQKGSGQPQHF. CDR3 DNA: TGTGCCAGCAGTCAAAAAGGATCGGGGCAGCCCCAGCATTTT.

The chain combines TRBV20-1 with TRBJ2-7; TRBD2 matches 12 bases. This CDR3 is 14 amino acids long. Per the germline V gene, CDR1 is DFQATT and CDR2 is SNEGSKA (reference sequence). Trimming cost V 4 bases and J 3 bases; bases outside gene matches: 4. Here the CDR3 DNA reads TGCAGTGCTAAGGAACTAGCGGGAGGCTACGAGCAGTACTTC. This sequence encodes CSAKELAGGYEQYF.

This rearrangement joins TRBV27 to TRBJ2-3, with 10 bases lining up with TRBD2. The CDR3 has 19 residues. With 7 bases clipped from V and 4 bases from J, the junction kept 20 bases outside the gene matches. CDR1 MNHEY and CDR2 SMNVEV come from the germline V gene (reference sequence). The CDR3 coding sequence is TGTGCCAGCAAACCCATGATGGCTAGCGGGAGTATAGGGGCAGATACGCAGTATTTT. This encodes CASKPMMASGSIGADTQYF.

This clonotype was seen a few times. This sequence joins TRBV27 and TRBJ2-7; tentatively, D is TRBD1 (6 bases). V lost 6 bases and J lost 6, with 9 bases in between. This CDR3 region has 11 residues. The germline V gene has CDR1 MNHEY and CDR2 SMNVEV (reference sequence). The CDR3 spells CASRQQGEQYF. The CDR3 nucleotides read TGTGCCAGCAGACAACAGGGCGAGCAGTACTTC.

This clonotype was counted a single time. This sequence joins TRBV12-3 or TRBV12-4 and TRBJ2-1, with D tentatively TRBD1 or TRBD2 (5 bases each). CDR3 length equals 17 residues. V was shortened by 6 bases and J by 6 bases, with 24 bases between the two germline ends. CDR3 in amino acids: CASSLIPGGSRSNEQFF. CDR3 bases: TGTGCCAGCAGCCTCATCCCTGGGGGTTCCAGGTCCAATGAGCAGTTCTTC.

This chain connects TRBV28 to TRBJ2-7; 7 bases agree with TRBD2. Germline CDR1 and CDR2: MDHEN and SYDVKM. The CDR3 covers 15 residues. Trimming removed 6 bases from V and 5 bases from J; junction bases left unmatched: 13. CDR3 in amino acids: CASSRRTSNGHEQYF. The CDR3 DNA is TGTGCCAGCAGCCGCCGGACTAGTAACGGCCACGAGCAGTACTTC.

As regards this clonotype: Just one base apart from a much larger clone, this may be a read error. The chain uses TRBV14 and TRBJ2-7; 10 bases fit TRBD2. Germline CDR1 SGHDN, CDR2 FVKESK. The CDR3 contains 15 residues. The CDR3 is CASNQAAGGPSEQYF. The CDR3 DNA reads TGTGCCAGCAACCAAGCAGCGGGAGGGCCTTCCGAGCAGTACTTC.

This clonotype was seen a handful of times. The CDR3 loop is CASSYGGGRDEQYF. In nucleotides, the CDR3 is TGTGCCAGCTCCTACGGAGGGGGCAGGGACGAGCAGTACTTC. The chain joins TRBV7-2 to TRBJ2-7; TRBD1 is a possible D gene (7 bases). Germline V CDR1 and CDR2: SGHTA, FQGNSA. The V end lost 8 bases, the J end lost 5 bases, and 19 bases lay between the germline ends. This CDR3 is built from 14 residues.

This clonotype has a single count. This chain joins TRBV2 and TRBJ2-7; possible D gene TRBD2, 6 bases. The CDR3 runs 14 residues. In germline, CDR1 is SNHLY, CDR2 FYNNEI. V was pared by 8 bases and J by 2 bases, with 16 bases between. CDR3 region: CASVTGVGAYEQYF. CDR3 coding DNA: TGTGCCAGCGTGACGGGGGTAGGTGCCTACGAGCAGTACTTC. The variable domain in full, with the rest retrieved from reference TRBV2 and TRBJ2-7, is EPEVTQTPSHQVTQMGQEVILRCVPISNHLYFYWYRQILGQKVEFLVSFYNNEISEKSEIFDDQFSVERPDGSNFTLKIRSTKLEDSAMYFCASVTGVGAYEQYFGPGTRLTVT.

V and J are TRBV15 and TRBJ2-1; unclear D gene. V was clipped by 5 bases and J by 7 bases, with 21 bases between them. Germline V gene sequence: CDR1 LNHNV, CDR2 YYDKDF (reference sequence). The CDR3 runs to 16 residues. CDR3 DNA: TGTGCCACCAGCGTCCTGGACCAGCAATACTCTAATGAGCAGTTCTTC. Its protein is CATSVLDQQYSNEQFF.

This clonotype was found a few times. The gene calls are TRBV4-2 and TRBJ2-7; 8 bases match TRBD1. The CDR3 totals 14 residues. The germline V gene encodes CDR1 LGHNA and CDR2 YNFKEQ. The V and J ends lost 4 bases and 6 bases, in that order; junction bases with no gene match: 8. The CDR3 sequence is CASSPKEQGGEQYF. The CDR3 DNA reads as TGTGCCAGCAGCCCCAAGGAACAGGGGGGCGAGCAGTACTTC.

The chain has TRBV7-9 and TRBJ1-2; TRBD1 is a possible D gene (5 bases). The CDR3 sequence is 14 residues long. The V end was cut by 6 bases, the J end by 1 base, with 12 bases between. The germline V gene has CDR1 SEHNR and CDR2 FQNEAQ (reference sequence). The DNA of the CDR3 is TGTGCCAGCAGTTTCGGGACGGATAACTATGGCTACACCTTC. As protein: CASSFGTDNYGYTF.

The DNA for the CDR3 is TGTGCCAGTAGGCCGAAACTTGGAGCTAACTATGGCTACACCTTC. Translated: CASRPKLGANYGYTF. The J gene is TRBJ1-2, the V gene TRBV19; no clear D gene. Per germline, CDR1 LNHDA and CDR2 SQIVND (reference sequence). The length of the CDR3 is 15 residues. Trimming left V 6 bases short and J 0 bases short, with 14 bases between.

J is TRBJ2-5 and V is TRBV5-1; possible D gene TRBD2, 7 bases. With the DNA end fitting TRBJ2-7 better, the J assignment may be wrong. The CDR3 covers 14 residues. CDR1 and CDR2 (germline): SGHRS, YFSETQ. CDR3 residues: CASSSGGPLYEQYF. In DNA, the CDR3 is TGCGCCAGCAGCTCCGGGGGGCCCCTCTACGAGCAGTACTTC.

This sequence joins TRBV6-5 and TRBJ1-4; a possible D gene is TRBD1 (6 bases). The V gene lost 5 bases and the J gene lost 5 bases, with 15 bases spanning the gap. Germline CDR1 MNHEY, CDR2 SVGAGI. The CDR3 is made up of 15 amino acids. This CDR3 reads CASSLGRGGNEKLFF. The CDR3 region has the DNA TGTGCCAGCAGTCTTGGAAGAGGGGGGAATGAAAAACTGTTTTTT.

Only one count was recorded for this clonotype. The chain recombines TRBV20-1 with TRBJ1-2; TRBD1 might be the D (5 bases). V lost 6 bases to trimming and J lost 7 bases, with 21 bases between them. Germline values: CDR1 DFQATT, CDR2 SNEGSKA (reference sequence). The CDR3 has 14 amino acids. CDR3 nucleotides: TGCAGTGCCCCGGGGGGGATCTTGGCGGGTGGCTACACCTTC. It is translated as CSAPGGILAGGYTF.

This clonotype was detected only a few times. The rearrangement uses TRBV7-2 and TRBJ2-7; D could derive from TRBD1 or TRBD2 (6 bases each). Looked up from germline, CDR1 is SGHTA and CDR2 is FQGNSA. This CDR3 is 13 amino acids long. V lost 4 bases and J 1 base, leaving 8 bases between the germline ends. The DNA for the CDR3 is TGTGCCAGCAGCTGGAGGGGGTCCTACGAGCAGTACTTC. Protein: CASSWRGSYEQYF.

In regard to this clonotype: The junction departs from the called germline gene at one end, perhaps through a read error. The chain has TRBV4-3 and TRBJ2-1; TRBD2 matches 11 bases. Germline-derived CDR1 and CDR2 are LGHNA and YSLEER. This CDR3 is 18 amino acids long. CDR3 sequence reads: CASGQTYAGTSGYNEQFF. In DNA, the CDR3 is TGCGCCAGCGGCCAAACCTACGCCGGGACTAGCGGATACAATGAGCAGTTCTTC.

V and J are TRBV28 and TRBJ2-1; 7 bases match TRBD2. V dropped 10 bases and J dropped 1; count of bases not matched to a gene: 4. The CDR3 sequence is 13 residues long. From germline, CDR1 is MDHEN and CDR2 SYDVKM. The CDR3 region has the DNA TGTGCCACCCACGGGGGGTCCTACAATGAGCAGTTCTTC. Protein: CATHGGSYNEQFF.

This clonotype was counted at least ten times. The rearrangement joins TRBV18 to TRBJ2-6; D not resolved. V was clipped by 2 bases and J by 4 bases, with 9 bases between them. CDR1 and CDR2 (germline): KGHSH, LQKENI. This CDR3 is built from 15 residues. CDR3 DNA: TGTGCCAGCTCACCAGGCCAGGCCGGGGCCAACGTCCTGACTTTC. Its protein is CASSPGQAGANVLTF.

CDR3 amino acids: CASSSQGGSTDTQYF. The CDR3 bases are TGTGCCAGTAGTTCACAGGGGGGTAGCACAGATACGCAGTATTTT. The V gene is TRBV19, the J gene TRBJ2-3, with 8 bases that match TRBD1. This CDR3 is built from 15 residues. CDR1 LNHDA and CDR2 SQIVND come from the germline V gene (reference sequence). The J segment lost 0 bases and the V segment lost 5 bases, leaving 4 bases of the junction unmatched.

The chain links TRBV4-2 to TRBJ1-2; D unresolved. The CDR3 extends over 15 amino acids. V was trimmed by 0 bases and J by 1 base, leaving 9 bases between them. Germline V gives CDR1 LGHNA, CDR2 YNFKEQ. CDR3 protein: CASSQDMGINYGYTF. CDR3 DNA sequence: TGTGCCAGCAGCCAAGATATGGGGATTAACTATGGCTACACCTTC.

This rearrangement joins TRBV7-2 to TRBJ1-1; no clear D gene. This CDR3 is 12 amino acids long. With 4 bases removed from V and 0 bases from J, the gap between germline ends came to 3 bases. Germline V gene sequence: CDR1 SGHTA, CDR2 FQGNSA. The CDR3 DNA reads as TGTGCCAGCAGCTGGTTGAACACTGAAGCTTTCTTT. Its protein is CASSWLNTEAFF.

Only a few counts were recorded for this clonotype. This CDR3 reads CASSAEAGGEETQYF. The DNA for the CDR3 is TGTGCCAGCAGCGCCGAAGCGGGGGGTGAAGAGACCCAGTACTTC. The J gene is TRBJ2-5, the V gene TRBV4-2; 9 positions agree with TRBD2. Per germline, CDR1 LGHNA and CDR2 YNFKEQ. The CDR3 has 15 amino acids. J gave up 3 bases and V 5 bases, and 7 bases lay outside the gene matches.